This T cell receptor (beta chain) was identified during a study of naive and memory T cell subsets. J gave up 11 bases and V 3 bases, and 0 bases lay outside the gene matches. Germline CDR1 SGHTA, CDR2 FQGNSA. There are 12 residues in the CDR3. Regarding this clonotype: Its antigen remains unknown.

Study findings and constraints: TCR transcript changes with activation or differentiation may affect this RNA method.

The treatment is: skin biopsy from PPD injection site in Mantoux-positive individual. A UMI-containing oligonucleotide was joined by 3' ligation to the TCR cDNA template. Amplification of ligated cDNA took four PCR rounds with SP2 and nested alpha and beta constant primers. Blood and skin TCR RNA was reverse transcribed with alpha and beta constant primers. TCRdb re-analysed the UMI-ligation and nested PCR reads in MiXCR, keeping a single row per CDR3 protein. The data contain tens of thousands of distinct CDR3 sequences, approximately 10% of them seen just once; the ten biggest clones take up roughly 3.6%.

The sequencing here drew on skin, taken from a tuberculin skin test site. The chain has TRBV7-2 and TRBJ2-4; 11 bases are shared with TRBD1. This TCR was recovered from an adult in good health. CDR3 region: CASSLDRGLQYF. The DNA of the CDR3 is TGTGCCAGCAGCTTGGACAGGGGGCTTCAGTACTTC.